One sample yielded the 9 T cell receptor beta chains listed below, sequenced in a study of blood T cell repertoires in COVID-19. Assay used: immunoSEQ multiplex PCR; TCRdb lists only in-frame clones, some missing. Seen here are some 490,000 clones, 80% to 90% observed once, and the top ten hold 6.5% to 8.5%. The sample taken for sequencing was PBMCs or T cells enriched from blood (not recorded which). The receptors derive from a woman between 55 and 75 years old who had recovered from COVID-19.

The J gene is TRBJ1-5, the V gene TRBV30; no reliable D call. This CDR3 contains 14 residues. The germline gives CDR1 GTSNPN, CDR2 SVGIG (reference sequence). The V and J ends lost 3 bases and 4 bases respectively, with 13 bases between them. The CDR3 spells CAWSSGFGNQPQHF. For the CDR3, the DNA is TGTGCCTGGAGCTCGGGGTTTGGGAATCAGCCCCAGCATTTT. The whole variable domain, remainder taken from reference TRBV30 and TRBJ1-5, is SQTIHQWPATLVQPVGSPLSLECTVEGTSNPNLYWYRQAAGRGLQLLFYSVGIGQISSEVPQNLSASRPQDRQFILSSKKLLLSDSGFYLCAWSSGFGNQPQHFGDGTRLSIL.

V gene TRBV6-1 combines with J gene TRBJ2-5, with 7 bases lining up with TRBD1. After removal of 2 bases from V and 4 bases from J, the junction contained 4 bases not matched to a gene. CDR1 is MNHNS and CDR2 is SASEGT in the germline V gene. The CDR3 covers 14 residues. The CDR3 is CASSERGGGETQYF. The CDR3 DNA sequence: TGTGCCAGCAGTGAAAGAGGGGGCGGAGAGACCCAGTACTTC.

DNA of the CDR3: TGTGCCAGCAGCTTAGGTGGGGAGCCTGGAAACACCATATATTTT. This encodes CASSLGGEPGNTIYF. The V gene is TRBV7-9, the J gene TRBJ1-3, with unresolved D. Trimming pared 1 base from V and 2 bases from J, leaving 9 bases between. Germline loops: CDR1 SEHNR, CDR2 FQNEAQ (reference sequence). This CDR3 region has 15 residues.

On this clone: This specimen includes other DNA sequences encoding the same CDR3. This chain uses TRBV19 with TRBJ1-2, with D possibly TRBD1 on 5 matching bases. The CDR3 has 13 residues. The germline CDR1 and CDR2 sequences are LNHDA and SQIVND (reference sequence). Trimming cost V 3 bases and J 4 bases, with 9 bases left between them. The CDR3 spells CASSIGGGYGYTF. CDR3 bases: TGTGCCAGTAGTATCGGGGGAGGCTATGGCTACACCTTC.

The rearrangement links TRBV5-6 to TRBJ2-7, with D possibly being TRBD2 (6 bases). V dropped 0 bases and J dropped 7 bases, with 11 bases sitting between them. Germline V CDR1 and CDR2: SGHDT, YYEEEE. The CDR3 runs 13 residues. The CDR3 here is CASSLGGAGEQYF. In DNA, the CDR3 is TGTGCCAGCAGCTTGGGAGGGGCGGGGGAGCAGTACTTC.

This clone was observed a single time. CDR3 nucleotides: TGCGCCAGCAGCTTGGATCCAGGGGTTAACTATGGCTACACCTTC. Protein sequence: CASSLDPGVNYGYTF. V is TRBV5-1 and J is TRBJ1-2; weak D call: TRBD1 (6 bases). Trimming shortened V by 0 bases and J by 1 base, and 10 bases separated the two germline ends. CDR3 length equals 15 residues. Germline V gene lookup returns CDR1 SGHRS and CDR2 YFSETQ.

CDR3 loop: CASSLGPNLPGELFF. CDR3 nucleotides: TGTGCCAGCAGCTTAGGTCCTAACCTACCGGGGGAGCTGTTTTTT. V usage is TRBV13 and J usage is TRBJ2-2; no definite D call. The CDR3 runs to 15 residues. The germline gives CDR1 PRHDT, CDR2 FYEKMQ (reference sequence). V dropped 0 bases and J dropped 8 bases, with 13 bases sitting between them.

V gene TRBV2 combines with J gene TRBJ2-7, with 9 bases identical to TRBD2. V dropped 8 bases and J dropped 4; count of bases not matched to a gene: 3. Germline V gene sequence: CDR1 SNHLY, CDR2 FYNNEI. The CDR3 totals 12 residues. In nucleotides, the CDR3 is TGTGCCAGCGCGGGGGGGATTTACGAGCAGTACTTC. Translated: CASAGGIYEQYF. The full variable domain, rest sourced from reference TRBV2 and TRBJ2-7, is EPEVTQTPSHQVTQMGQEVILRCVPISNHLYFYWYRQILGQKVEFLVSFYNNEISEKSEIFDDQFSVERPDGSNFTLKIRSTKLEDSAMYFCASAGGIYEQYFGPGTRLTVT.

V and J are TRBV15 and TRBJ2-2; weak D call: TRBD1 (6 bases). The CDR3 spans 15 residues. The germline gives CDR1 LNHNV, CDR2 YYDKDF (reference sequence). Trimming took 1 base from V and 5 from J, leaving 11 bases between them. CDR3 residues: CATSRASGVTGELFF. As DNA, the CDR3 is TGTGCCACCAGCAGAGCATCAGGGGTGACCGGGGAGCTGTTTTTT.